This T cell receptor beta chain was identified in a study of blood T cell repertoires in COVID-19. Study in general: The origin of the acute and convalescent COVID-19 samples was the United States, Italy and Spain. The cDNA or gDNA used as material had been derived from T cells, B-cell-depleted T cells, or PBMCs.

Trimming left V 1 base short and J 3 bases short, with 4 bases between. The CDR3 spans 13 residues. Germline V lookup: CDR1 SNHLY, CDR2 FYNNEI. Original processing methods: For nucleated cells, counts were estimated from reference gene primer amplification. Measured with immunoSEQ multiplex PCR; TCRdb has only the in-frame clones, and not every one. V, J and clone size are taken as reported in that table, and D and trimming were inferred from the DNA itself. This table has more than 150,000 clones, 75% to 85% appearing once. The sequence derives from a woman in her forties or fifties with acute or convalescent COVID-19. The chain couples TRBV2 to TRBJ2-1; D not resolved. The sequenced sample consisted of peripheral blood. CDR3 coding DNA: TGTGCCAGCAGTGAAGACTACTACAATGAGCAGTTCTTC. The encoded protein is CASSEDYYNEQFF.